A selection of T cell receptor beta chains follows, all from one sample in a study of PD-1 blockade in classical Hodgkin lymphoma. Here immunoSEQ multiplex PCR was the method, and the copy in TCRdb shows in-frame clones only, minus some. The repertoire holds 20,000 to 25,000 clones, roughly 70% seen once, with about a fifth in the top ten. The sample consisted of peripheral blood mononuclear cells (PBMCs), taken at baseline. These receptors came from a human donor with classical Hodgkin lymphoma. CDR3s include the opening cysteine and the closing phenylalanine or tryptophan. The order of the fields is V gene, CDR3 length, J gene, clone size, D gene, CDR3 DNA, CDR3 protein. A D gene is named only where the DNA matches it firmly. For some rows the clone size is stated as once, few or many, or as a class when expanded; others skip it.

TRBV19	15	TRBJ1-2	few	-	TGTGCCAGTAGGGATTCGGGCGGCGCGAACTATGGCTACACCTTC	CASRDSGGANYGYTF
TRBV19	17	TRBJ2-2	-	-	TGTGCCAGTAGTATCCCCGTAGCGGCGGATAACACCGGGGAGCTGTTTTTT	CASSIPVAADNTGELFF
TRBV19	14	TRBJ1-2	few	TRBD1	TGTGCCAGTAGTCCGGGGACAGGGAACTATGGCTACACCTTC	CASSPGTGNYGYTF
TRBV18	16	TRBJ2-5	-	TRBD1	TGTGCCAGCTCACCCCAAGGGGACAGGGGGCAAGAGACCCAGTACTTC	CASSPQGDRGQETQYF
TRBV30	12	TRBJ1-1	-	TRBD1	TGTGCCTGGGGACAGGGTTCCACTGAAGCTTTCTTT	CAWGQGSTEAFF
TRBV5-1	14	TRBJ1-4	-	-	TGCGCCAGCAGCTTGGCAGGGGTAAATGAAAAACTGTTTTTT	CASSLAGVNEKLFF
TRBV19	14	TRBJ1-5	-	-	TGTGCCAGTCAGTTCGACACCTCGCCTCAGCCCCAGCATTTT	CASQFDTSPQPQHF
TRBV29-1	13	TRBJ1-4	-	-	TGCAGCGTTGTTACGGGAACTAATGAAAAACTGTTTTTT	CSVVTGTNEKLFF
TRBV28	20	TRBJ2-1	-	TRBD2	TGTGCCAGCAGTTCCCTGGGACTAGCGGGAGGAGGGGTTTCCTACAATGAGCAGTTCTTC	CASSSLGLAGGGVSYNEQFF
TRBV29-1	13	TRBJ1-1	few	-	TGCAGCGTCGTGACCCAAATGGGGGCTGAAGCTTTCTTT	CSVVTQMGAEAFF
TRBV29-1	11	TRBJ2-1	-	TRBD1	TGCAGCACCGGGACAGGGGATGAGCAGTTCTTC	CSTGTGDEQFF
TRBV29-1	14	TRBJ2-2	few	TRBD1	TGCAGCGTTTCGAGGACAGGGAACACCGGGGAGCTGTTTTTT	CSVSRTGNTGELFF
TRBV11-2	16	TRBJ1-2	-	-	TGTGCCAGCAGACCCAATAACCGGACAGCCGACTATGGCTACACCTTC	CASRPNNRTADYGYTF
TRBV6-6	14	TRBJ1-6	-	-	TGTGCCAGCAAAACCGCAGGCGATAATTCACCCCTCCACTTT	CASKTAGDNSPLHF
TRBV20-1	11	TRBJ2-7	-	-	TGCAGTGCTAGAATCACAAGGGAGCAGTACTTC	CSARITREQYF
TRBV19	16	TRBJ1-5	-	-	TGTGCCAGTAGTGGGGGGGCAGGGAGGAATAATCAGCCCCAGCATTTT	CASSGGAGRNNQPQHF
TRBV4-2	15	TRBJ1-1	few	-	TGTGCCAGCAGCCAAGATCTTGCAGAGAACACTGAAGCTTTCTTT	CASSQDLAENTEAFF
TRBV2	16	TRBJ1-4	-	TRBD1	TGTGCCAGCAGTCTCAGGGGGCGGGGGACTAATGAAAAACTGTTTTTT	CASSLRGRGTNEKLFF
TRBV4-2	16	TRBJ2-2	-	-	TGTGCCAGCAGCCAAGTTGGGGGTACGAACACCGGGGAGCTGTTTTTT	CASSQVGGTNTGELFF
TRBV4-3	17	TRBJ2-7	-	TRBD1	TGCGCCAGCAGCCAAGCCCCCATTGGGACAGGGGGCTACGAGCAGTACTTC	CASSQAPIGTGGYEQYF
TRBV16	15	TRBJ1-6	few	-	TGTGCCAGCAGCCAATCGGGGGGAAGGGATTCACCCCTCCACTTT	CASSQSGGRDSPLHF
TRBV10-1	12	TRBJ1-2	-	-	TGCGCCAGGTCCGGGGAGGACTATGGCTACACCTTC	CARSGEDYGYTF
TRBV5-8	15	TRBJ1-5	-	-	TGTGCCAGCACCCTGGGCAGGGATAGCAATCAGCCCCAGCATTTT	CASTLGRDSNQPQHF
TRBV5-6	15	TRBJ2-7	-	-	TGTGCCAGCAGCTTTATCCAGGGATACTTCCACGAGCAGTACTTC	CASSFIQGYFHEQYF
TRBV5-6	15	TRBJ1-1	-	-	TGTGCCAGCATCCGGAGAGGAACCGAGAACACTGAAGCTTTCTTT	CASIRRGTENTEAFF
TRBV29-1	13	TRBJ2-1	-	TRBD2	TGCAGCGTTGCCGGGGGGTTCAACAATGAGCAGTTCTTC	CSVAGGFNNEQFF
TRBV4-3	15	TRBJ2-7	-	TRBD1	TGCGCCAGCAGCCAGGACAGGGGAGGGTTCGAAGAGCAGTACTTC	CASSQDRGGFEEQYF
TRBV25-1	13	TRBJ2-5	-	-	TGTGCCACCGGGGGGCCTGGCCAAGAGACCCAGTACTTC	CATGGPGQETQYF
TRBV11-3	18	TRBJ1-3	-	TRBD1	TGTGCCAGCAGCTTACGGCAAGGACAGGCAAACTCTGGAAACACCATATATTTT	CASSLRQGQANSGNTIYF
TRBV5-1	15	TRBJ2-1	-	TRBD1	TGCGCCAGCAGCTCGGGACAGGAGGTCAACAATGAGCAGTTCTTC	CASSSGQEVNNEQFF
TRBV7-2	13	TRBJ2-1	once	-	TGTGCCAGCAGCCGTATCTCCGTGGATGAGCAGTTCTTC	CASSRISVDEQFF
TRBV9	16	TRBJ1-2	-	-	TGTGCCAGCAGAAGGGGGGGGGCCAGAGACCCCTATGGCTACACCTTC	CASRRGGARDPYGYTF
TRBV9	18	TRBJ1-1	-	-	TGTGCCAGCAGCGTAGCTTTCGGGGGACCGGATGTAATCACTGAAGCTTTCTTT	CASSVAFGGPDVITEAFF
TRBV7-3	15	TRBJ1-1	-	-	TGTGCCAGCAGCTTATATAGGACAGAGAACACTGAAGCTTTCTTT	CASSLYRTENTEAFF
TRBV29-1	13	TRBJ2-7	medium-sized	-	TGCAGCGTTGCGGCTGGGGGCTTGGTCGAGCAGTACTTC	CSVAAGGLVEQYF
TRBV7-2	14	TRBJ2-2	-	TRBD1	TGTGCCAGCAGCCACAGGGGGCTGGCCGGGGAGCTGTTTTTT	CASSHRGLAGELFF
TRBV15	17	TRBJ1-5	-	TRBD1	TGTGCCACCAGCAGAGGGTCAGGGGGCATGAACAATCAGCCCCAGCATTTT	CATSRGSGGMNNQPQHF
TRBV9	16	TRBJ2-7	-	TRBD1	TGTGCCAGCAGCGTGGGCTCTACAGGGGGATTTTACGAGCAGTACTTC	CASSVGSTGGFYEQYF
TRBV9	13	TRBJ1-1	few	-	TGTGCCAGCAGCGGCGTAGCGGGCACTGAAGCTTTCTTT	CASSGVAGTEAFF
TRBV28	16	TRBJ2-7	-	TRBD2	TGTGCCAGCAGTTCACCCACTAGCGGGAGGGCCTACGAGCAGTACTTC	CASSSPTSGRAYEQYF
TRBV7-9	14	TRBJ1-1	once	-	TGTGCCAGCAGCCCGGAGGGAGGGGGCACTGAAGCTTTCTTT	CASSPEGGGTEAFF
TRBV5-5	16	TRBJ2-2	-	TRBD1	TGTGCCAGCAGCTTGGGGGACAGGGGGTTTCCCGGGGAGCTGTTTTTT	CASSLGDRGFPGELFF
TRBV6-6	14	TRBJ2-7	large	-	TGTGCCAGCAGTTACCCTACCCGGGGTTACGAGCAGTACTTC	CASSYPTRGYEQYF
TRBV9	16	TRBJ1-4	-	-	TGTGCCAGCAGCGTCGCGGGGGACCCTAATGGTGAAAAACTGTTTTTT	CASSVAGDPNGEKLFF
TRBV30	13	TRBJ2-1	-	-	TGTGCCTGGAGTGTACATGGTGGAAATGAGCAGTTCTTC	CAWSVHGGNEQFF
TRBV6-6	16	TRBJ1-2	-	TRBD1	TGTGCCAGCTTCGGACAGGCTGCACGGAATACCTATGGCTACACCTTC	CASFGQAARNTYGYTF
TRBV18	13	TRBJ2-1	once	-	TGTGCCAGCTCACCAGGCCTCTACAATGAGCAGTTCTTC	CASSPGLYNEQFF
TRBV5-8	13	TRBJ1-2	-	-	TGTGCCAGCAGCTTGGACAGCAAGTATGGCTACACCTTC	CASSLDSKYGYTF